This is a list of T cell receptor beta chains from one sample in a study of beta chain features in type 1 diabetes. Assay: immunoSEQ multiplex PCR; the TCRdb copy retains only in-frame clones and omits some. The top ten clones hold 0.035% to 0.045% of a sample with roughly 450,000 clones, roughly 14% of them seen once. The sample comprised naive CD4+ T cells from blood. The origin of the receptors is a man aged 25 to 40 in good health. Both conserved end residues are part of each CDR3. The order of the fields is J gene, D gene, V gene, CDR3 length, clone size, CDR3 protein, CDR3 DNA. D genes are given only for firm matches. Clone sizes are given selectively: once, few, many, or a class where the clone is expanded.

>TRBJ2-1|.|TRBV7-6|14|few
CASSSLDRGNEQFF
TGTGCCAGCAGCTCCCTTGATCGAGGCAATGAGCAGTTCTTC
>TRBJ2-3|.|TRBV2|17|.
CASSVKSGQTYTDTQYF
TGTGCCAGCAGTGTGAAATCCGGACAGACCTACACAGATACGCAGTATTTT
>TRBJ1-2|.|TRBV29-1|14|few
CSVEVGETNYGYTF
TGCAGCGTTGAAGTGGGAGAAACTAACTATGGCTACACCTTC
>TRBJ2-5|.|TRBV29-1|12|few
CSAGSVKETQYF
TGCAGCGCCGGCTCTGTGAAAGAGACCCAGTACTTC
>TRBJ2-7|TRBD1|TRBV29-1|13|few
CSAADRGWYEQYF
TGCAGCGCCGCGGACAGGGGTTGGTACGAGCAGTACTTC
>TRBJ2-3|.|TRBV29-1|15|.
CSIAGGTDSTDTQYF
TGCAGCATAGCCGGCGGGACAGATAGCACAGATACGCAGTATTTT
>TRBJ1-1|.|TRBV6-5|13|few
CASSNRAYTEAFF
TGTGCCAGCAGTAACAGGGCATACACTGAAGCTTTCTTT
>TRBJ2-5|.|TRBV5-6|16|.
CASSLSLGGYQETQYF
TGTGCCAGCAGCTTGTCCCTCGGGGGTTACCAAGAGACCCAGTACTTC
>TRBJ2-1|.|TRBV4-3|17|.
CASSNKRASGFHNEQFF
TGCGCCAGCAGCAATAAACGGGCATCAGGGTTCCACAATGAGCAGTTCTTC
>TRBJ2-7|.|TRBV6-1|14|few
CACYRDLLSYEQYF
TGTGCCTGCTACCGGGACCTTCTCTCCTACGAGCAGTACTTC
>TRBJ2-5|TRBD1|TRBV30|13|.
CAWGGQAQETQYF
TGTGCCTGGGGTGGACAGGCGCAAGAGACCCAGTACTTC
>TRBJ1-4|.|TRBV6-6|13|.
CASSYSTGEKLFF
TGTGCCAGCAGTTACAGCACAGGGGAAAAACTGTTTTTT
>TRBJ1-2|.|TRBV7-2|15|few
CASSLEVWVNYGYTF
TGTGCCAGCAGCTTAGAGGTTTGGGTTAACTATGGCTACACCTTC
>TRBJ1-6|.|TRBV6-6|12|few
CASTIYNSPLHF
TGTGCCAGCACGATCTATAATTCACCCCTCCACTTT
>TRBJ2-7|TRBD1|TRBV7-9|14|few
CASSSPTGLYEQYF
TGTGCCAGCAGCTCCCCGACAGGGCTCTACGAGCAGTACTTC
>TRBJ2-1|.|TRBV20-1|11|.
CSARIYNEQFF
TGCAGTGCTAGAATATACAATGAGCAGTTCTTC
>TRBJ1-2|.|TRBV30|11|few
CAWTKTGGYTF
TGTGCCTGGACTAAGACTGGGGGCTACACCTTC
>TRBJ2-1|TRBD1|TRBV7-9|15|few
CASSLTGGTINEQFF
TGTGCCAGCAGCTTGACAGGGGGCACAATCAATGAGCAGTTCTTC
>TRBJ2-1|TRBD2|TRBV5-1|16|.
CASSPGLAGTYNEQFF
TGCGCCAGCAGCCCGGGACTAGCGGGGACCTACAATGAGCAGTTCTTC
>TRBJ1-1|.|TRBV10-3|13|few
CAITPGLNTEAFF
TGTGCCATCACTCCTGGGCTAAACACTGAAGCTTTCTTT
>TRBJ2-1|TRBD2|TRBV4-3|17|few
CASSQVQGLPGYNEQFF
TGCGCCAGCAGCCAAGTCCAGGGACTACCGGGATACAATGAGCAGTTCTTC
>TRBJ2-3|TRBD2|TRBV5-4|15|.
CASRRTSGGTDTQYF
TGTGCCAGCAGACGCACTAGCGGGGGCACAGATACGCAGTATTTT
>TRBJ2-2|TRBD1|TRBV7-2|14|.
CASSPRQGTGELFF
TGTGCCAGCAGCCCCCGACAGGGAACCGGGGAGCTGTTTTTT
>TRBJ2-1|TRBD2|TRBV7-2|15|few
CASIPPGGSYNEQFF
TGTGCCAGCATCCCGCCGGGAGGCTCCTACAATGAGCAGTTCTTC
>TRBJ1-1|.|TRBV29-1|15|few
CSVCPHVGGNTEAFF
TGCAGCGTTTGTCCCCATGTCGGGGGGAACACTGAAGCTTTCTTT
>TRBJ1-6|.|TRBV7-2|12|once
CASSSRNSPLHF
TGTGCCAGCAGCAGCAGGAATTCACCCCTCCACTTT
>TRBJ1-2|.|TRBV18|15|.
CASSPSGVTNYGYTF
TGTGCCAGCTCACCGTCAGGAGTCACTAACTATGGCTACACCTTC
>TRBJ1-5|.|TRBV5-6|15|few
CASRLGAGIDQPQHF
TGTGCCAGCAGACTTGGGGCTGGGATCGATCAGCCCCAGCATTTT
>TRBJ1-1|TRBD1|TRBV10-3|13|few
CAISRTGDTEAFF
TGTGCCATCAGCAGGACAGGAGACACTGAAGCTTTCTTT
>TRBJ1-5|.|TRBV7-9|13|.
CASSSGFGQPQHF
TGTGCCAGCAGCTCCGGGTTTGGTCAGCCCCAGCATTTT
>TRBJ2-5|.|TRBV21-1|13|.
CASLTPWLETQYF
TGTGCCAGCCTGACCCCGTGGTTGGAGACCCAGTACTTC
>TRBJ1-3|.|TRBV11-2|14|few
CASSLEGGGNTIYF
TGTGCCAGCAGCTTAGAGGGTGGTGGAAACACCATATATTTT
>TRBJ1-1|.|TRBV23-1|15|.
CASSPPCGRGAEAFF
TGCGCCAGCAGCCCCCCGTGTGGGCGGGGAGCTGAAGCTTTCTTT
>TRBJ2-5|.|TRBV18|14|.
CASSLGHEQETQYF
TGTGCCAGCTCACTGGGACACGAACAAGAGACCCAGTACTTC
>TRBJ2-2|.|TRBV4-2|15|few
CASSQSGANTGELFF
TGTGCCAGCAGCCAAAGCGGAGCGAACACCGGGGAGCTGTTTTTT
>TRBJ1-3|.|TRBV7-9|15|.
CASSLEQGSGNTIYF
TGTGCCAGCAGCTTAGAGCAGGGATCGGGAAACACCATATATTTT
>TRBJ1-5|.|TRBV10-3|15|once
CAISATDYSNQPQHF
TGTGCCATCAGTGCTACAGACTATAGCAATCAGCCCCAGCATTTT
>TRBJ2-1|TRBD1|TRBV4-1|14|few
CASSQEGTGDWQFF
TGCGCCAGCAGCCAAGAAGGGACAGGGGATTGGCAGTTCTTC
>TRBJ2-1|TRBD2|TRBV7-8|18|few
CASSSRTSGRRGYNEQFF
TGTGCCAGCAGCTCCCGGACTAGCGGGAGAAGGGGATACAATGAGCAGTTCTTC
>TRBJ2-7|.|TRBV9|15|.
CASSVVGGAIYEQYF
TGTGCCAGCAGCGTAGTGGGGGGCGCGATCTACGAGCAGTACTTC
>TRBJ1-5|.|TRBV7-8|14|.
CASSLGVVNQPQHF
TGTGCCAGCAGCCTCGGGGTTGTCAATCAGCCCCAGCATTTT
>TRBJ2-5|TRBD2|TRBV5-1|17|.
CASSLVLAGRYQETQYF
TGCGCCAGCAGCTTGGTGCTAGCGGGGAGGTACCAAGAGACCCAGTACTTC
>TRBJ1-5|.|TRBV4-3|14|few
CASSQDMGPQPQHF
TGCGCCAGCAGCCAAGATATGGGTCCTCAGCCCCAGCATTTT
>TRBJ1-2|.|TRBV5-4|13|.
CASSLRGNRGYTF
TGTGCCAGCAGCTTGCGGGGGAATCGTGGCTACACCTTC
>TRBJ2-7|.|TRBV25-1|12|.
CASSDYGNEQYF
TGTGCCAGCAGTGATTATGGGAACGAGCAGTACTTC
>TRBJ2-2|.|TRBV5-1|16|.
CASSFLGGSSTGELFF
TGCGCCAGCAGCTTCCTCGGGGGTAGCAGCACCGGGGAGCTGTTTTTT
>TRBJ2-6|.|TRBV14|15|few
CASSQAGTGANVLTF
TGTGCCAGCAGCCAAGCGGGAACTGGGGCCAACGTCCTGACTTTC
>TRBJ1-1|.|TRBV29-1|13|.
CSVGGQMNTEAFF
TGCAGCGTCGGTGGACAGATGAACACTGAAGCTTTCTTT
>TRBJ1-5|.|TRBV30|13|many
CAWNGKSNQPQHF
TGTGCCTGGAACGGCAAAAGCAATCAGCCCCAGCATTTT
>TRBJ2-3|TRBD2|TRBV5-4|20|.
CASTPKEETSGRPGADTQYF
TGTGCCAGCACCCCTAAGGAGGAGACTAGCGGGAGGCCGGGTGCAGATACGCAGTATTTT
>TRBJ2-1|.|TRBV27|16|.
CASSSLGGLSYNEQFF
TGTGCCAGCAGTTCCCTAGGGGGATTATCCTACAATGAGCAGTTCTTC
>TRBJ1-1|TRBD1|TRBV7-2|16|.
CASSLHSGQKNTEAFF
TGTGCCAGCAGCCTCCATTCGGGACAGAAGAACACTGAAGCTTTCTTT
>TRBJ2-5|TRBD2|TRBV7-9|13|.
CALRTSGGETQYF
TGTGCCCTCCGGACTAGCGGTGGGGAGACCCAGTACTTC
>TRBJ2-5|TRBD2|TRBV6-5|14|.
CASSLAGRRETQYF
TGTGCCAGCAGCTTAGCGGGGAGAAGAGAGACCCAGTACTTC
>TRBJ2-1|TRBD2|TRBV11-2|17|.
CASSLTSGRRIGDEQFF
TGTGCCAGCAGCTTAACTAGCGGGAGGAGAATCGGAGATGAGCAGTTCTTC
>TRBJ1-4|.|TRBV7-6|16|few
CASSVASGSGNEKLFF
TGTGCCAGCAGCGTGGCCTCAGGGTCGGGTAATGAAAAACTGTTTTTT